The 9 T cell receptor beta chains below come from one sample, sequenced in a study of blood T cell repertoires in COVID-19. Libraries were prepared by immunoSEQ multiplex PCR; TCRdb keeps only in-frame clonotypes and omits some of them. This table holds hundreds of thousands of clones, 89% found once. The sample was PBMCs or T cells enriched from blood (not recorded which). Every receptor here comes from a man between 60 and 70 years old who had recovered from COVID-19.

The CDR3 loop reads CASTRLPGNTIYF. In nucleotides, the CDR3 is TGTGCCAGCACCCGACTTCCTGGAAACACCATATATTTT. The chain is built from TRBV27 and TRBJ1-3; D gene uncertain. Germline V CDR1 and CDR2: MNHEY, SMNVEV (reference sequence). The CDR3 is 13 amino acids. Trimming removed 7 bases from V and 2 bases from J, with 9 bases in between.

This clone occurred once. This chain connects TRBV6-6 to TRBJ1-2; D is perhaps TRBD1 (5 bases). The CDR3 is 16 amino acids. The ends were cut back, 0 bases at V and 8 bases at J, with 19 bases in the middle. In germline, CDR1 is MNHNY, CDR2 SVGAGI (reference sequence). CDR3 in DNA: TGTGCCAGCAGTTACTCCCCACCGGACAAGAGGTTGGGCTACACCTTC. This gives the protein CASSYSPPDKRLGYTF.

The chain carries TRBV4-3 and TRBJ2-1; 13 bases are a match to TRBD2. The V gene end was trimmed by 5 bases and the J gene end by 4 bases; junction bases not matched to a gene: 5. The germline V gene has CDR1 LGHNA and CDR2 YSLEER. The CDR3 is 16 residues long. The CDR3 is CASSTRTSGSYNEQFF. In DNA, the CDR3 is TGCGCCAGCAGCACCCGGACTAGCGGGAGTTACAATGAGCAGTTCTTC.

The chain combines TRBV6-2 or TRBV6-3 with TRBJ1-1; possibly TRBD1 for D (6 bases). The CDR3 covers 13 residues. Germline V CDR1 and CDR2: MNHEY, SVGEGT. V was cut by 6 bases and J by 0 bases, with 8 bases left in between. CDR3 sequence reads: CASSRDMNTEAFF. CDR3 in DNA: TGTGCCAGCAGCAGGGACATGAACACTGAAGCTTTCTTT.

DNA for the CDR3: TGTGCCAGTAGTATATTTGACACCGATAATTCACCCCTCCACTTT. Encoded protein: CASSIFDTDNSPLHF. The chain has TRBV19 and TRBJ1-6; no reliable D call. The CDR3 totals 15 residues. Germline lookup yields CDR1 LNHDA and CDR2 SQIVND (reference sequence). V lost 2 bases and J lost 5, with 10 bases in between.

The chain is built from TRBV7-3 and TRBJ2-1, with D perhaps matching TRBD1 (6 bases). V shed 2 bases and J shed 10 bases, with 21 bases lying between them. The CDR3 sequence is 16 residues long. Germline V gene lookup returns CDR1 SGHTA and CDR2 FQGTGA. CDR3 DNA: TGTGCCAGCAGCTTACTTGCAGGGGATTTGTCGAACGAGCAGTTCTTC. As protein: CASSLLAGDLSNEQFF.

V is TRBV7-2 and J is TRBJ2-7; 8 bases map to TRBD2. V shed 1 base and J 4 bases; nucleotides not matched to a gene: 6. CDR1 is SGHTA, CDR2 FQGNSA, per germline. This CDR3 comprises 15 residues. CDR3 sequence: CASSLVGSGKYEQYF. The CDR3 DNA reads as TGTGCCAGCAGCTTAGTAGGTAGCGGGAAATACGAGCAGTACTTC.

The V and J genes are TRBV7-2 and TRBJ2-7; a possible D gene is TRBD2 (6 bases). CDR3 length: 12 amino acids. Germline V gene sequence: CDR1 SGHTA, CDR2 FQGNSA. V lost 1 base and J 9 bases, leaving 10 bases between the germline ends. The CDR3 DNA is TGTGCCAGCAGCTTAGGGATGGGGGGGCAGTACTTC. Translation gives CASSLGMGGQYF.

The chain carries TRBV5-1 and TRBJ1-5, with 7 positions matching TRBD1. This CDR3 has 16 amino acids. The ends lost 4 bases at V and 0 bases at J; junction bases unmatched: 7. In germline, CDR1 is SGHRS, CDR2 YFSETQ. CDR3 protein: CASSPEGAYSNQPQHF. The CDR3 DNA sequence: TGCGCCAGCAGCCCCGAGGGGGCTTATAGCAATCAGCCCCAGCATTTT.